What follows are 30 T cell receptor beta chains derived from one specimen sequenced in a study of immune heterogeneity within non-small cell lung tumors. Bulk tumor genomic DNA, 450 to 750 ng per sample, was the template. Several spatially distant biopsies were obtained per primary tumor intraoperatively. Each patient presented with untreated, newly diagnosed non-small cell lung cancer and received curative surgery. For the TCR beta CDR3, multiplex PCR with 32 V and 13 J primers performed the amplification. Each CDR3 protein is one row after TCRdb ran MiXCR on the multiplex PCR reads. The data hold fewer than 15,000 distinct CDR3 sequences, with 25% to 35% observed a single time. Input material: lung tumor tissue. These receptors all stem from a man between 35 and 55 years old with non-small cell lung cancer.

Of note for this clonotype: A clone one base away is much larger, so this may be a read error. The chain joins TRBV7-2 to TRBJ2-1; a weak D match, TRBD2 (6 bases). The CDR3 length is 14 residues. Trimming cost V 1 base and J 8 bases, with 12 bases left between them. Looked up from germline, CDR1 is SGHTA and CDR2 is FQGNSA. CDR3 coding DNA: TGTGCCAGCAGCTTAGGCCTAGCTAGCGATGAGCAGTTCTTC. Protein: CASSLGLASDEQFF.

On this clonotype: A read error may account for a junction end that differs from germline. The J gene is TRBJ2-1, the V gene TRBV12-3 or TRBV12-4, with 16 bases that match TRBD2. The CDR3 consists of 19 residues. The CDR3, as DNA: TGTGCCAGCAGTCAACCCGGGACTAGCGGGAGGGCCTTGAGGAATGGGCAGTTCTTC. Its translation: CASSQPGTSGRALRNGQFF.

Concerning this clonotype: Being one base from a much bigger clone, this may be a read error. The gene calls are TRBV2 and TRBJ1-5; tentatively, D is TRBD1 (5 bases). The CDR3 has 16 residues. From germline, CDR1 is SNHLY and CDR2 FYNNEI. The CDR3 region has the DNA TGTGTCAGCAGCTTAGACAGTGCCCTCCGCAATCAGCCCCAGCATTTT. Protein product: CVSSLDSALRNQPQHF.

Relative to its sample, this clonotype is medium-sized. The CDR3 sequence is CSARDGSSYEQYF. The CDR3, as DNA: TGCAGTGCTCGGGACGGAAGCTCCTACGAGCAGTACTTC. The chain couples TRBV20-1 to TRBJ2-7; D could derive from TRBD1 or TRBD2 (5 bases each). CDR1 and CDR2 (germline): DFQATT, SNEGSKA (reference sequence). V lost 5 bases to trimming and J lost 0 bases, with 11 bases between them. The CDR3 sequence is 13 residues long.

By share, this clonotype ranks as medium-sized. The genes are TRBV6-2 or TRBV6-3 and TRBJ1-6; maybe TRBD1 (5 bases). V was trimmed by 2 bases and J by 7 bases, leaving 15 bases between them. Germline-derived CDR1 and CDR2 are MNHEY and SVGEGT. There are 16 residues in the CDR3. The CDR3 spells CASSYAGQRVNSPLHF. Here the CDR3 DNA reads TGTGCCAGCAGTTACGCGGGGCAGAGGGTGAATTCACCCCTCCACTTT.

This clonotype came up many times. CDR3 region: CASSLWRSTGMPDTQYF. As DNA, the CDR3 is TGTGCCAGCAGTTTATGGAGGTCGACAGGGATGCCAGATACGCAGTATTTT. The rearrangement uses TRBV27 and TRBJ2-3, with TRBD1 identical over 7 bases. The CDR3 consists of 17 residues. V trimming: 1 base; J trimming: 4 bases; junction bases outside the gene matches: 11. Germline-derived CDR1 and CDR2 are MNHEY and SMNVEV (reference sequence).

By frequency in the sample, this clonotype is medium-sized. This chain uses TRBV2 with TRBJ1-1; tentatively, D is TRBD1 (5 bases). The CDR3 totals 12 residues. Looked up from germline, CDR1 is SNHLY and CDR2 is FYNNEI. V was shortened by 5 bases and J by 7 bases, with 11 bases between the two germline ends. CDR3 sequence (DNA): TGTGCCAGCAGTCCTGAGACAGTTGAAGCTTTCTTT. Its protein is CASSPETVEAFF.

The chain combines TRBV7-8 with TRBJ1-6; 8 nucleotides line up with TRBD1. V lost 4 bases, J lost 6 bases, and 5 bases stayed unmatched. This CDR3 has 15 residues. Germline V CDR1 and CDR2: SGHVS, FQNEAQ. Here the CDR3 reads CASSSDRVRNSPLHF. The DNA of the CDR3 is TGTGCCAGCAGCTCGGACAGGGTCCGTAATTCACCCCTCCACTTT.

This clonotype was detected a few times. CDR3 protein: CASSQDRSSGTGFADTQYF. Written as DNA, the CDR3 is TGTGCCAGCAGCCAAGACCGAAGCAGCGGGACAGGGTTCGCAGATACGCAGTATTTT. This sequence joins TRBV3-2 and TRBJ2-3; the table calls TRBD1, which could not be checked here. TRBV3-2 is tagged as a pseudogene. The CDR3 consists of 19 residues.

The rearrangement joins TRBV5-6 to TRBJ2-5; no firm D call. CDR1 is SGHDT and CDR2 is YYEEEE in the germline V gene. Trimming shortened V by 1 base and J by 5 bases, and 3 bases separated the two germline ends. This CDR3 is built from 11 residues. The DNA of the CDR3 is TGTGCCAGCAGCTTGAGTGAGACCCAGTACTTC. It yields the protein CASSLSETQYF.

This clonotype was observed many times. CDR3 in DNA: TGTGCCAGTAGTACCCCCGGGGCCAACGTCCTGACTTTC. It yields the protein CASSTPGANVLTF. The chain uses TRBV19 and TRBJ2-6; D is undetermined. V was clipped by 4 bases and J by 4 bases, with 5 bases between them. This CDR3 comprises 13 residues. Germline-derived CDR1 and CDR2 are LNHDA and SQIVND (reference sequence).

This clonotype is large by share. The chain combines TRBV7-8 with TRBJ2-5, with D perhaps TRBD1 (6 bases). V lost 5 bases, J lost 3 bases, and 10 bases lay in between. The CDR3 extends over 13 amino acids. Germline V gives CDR1 SGHVS, CDR2 FQNEAQ. The CDR3 DNA is TGTGCCAGCAGCGAGGGGACAAAAGAGACCCAGTACTTC. Its translation is CASSEGTKETQYF.

As for this clonotype: This may come from a read error, since a much larger clone is one base off. The rearrangement uses TRBV10-3 and TRBJ2-7; possible D gene TRBD2, 6 bases. Germline V gene lookup returns CDR1 ENHRY and CDR2 SYGVKD. The CDR3 extends over 15 amino acids. V dropped 2 bases and J dropped 7 bases, with 18 bases sitting between them. CDR3: CAISEGLSGAREQYF. CDR3 DNA: TGTGCCATCAGTGAGGGACTATCGGGAGCGCGTGAGCAGTACTTC.

Comments on this clonotype: Sequence at one end of the junction differs from germline and may be a read error. The rearrangement uses TRBV10-1 and TRBJ2-5; D assignment may be TRBD1 or TRBD2 (5 bases each). The germline V gene encodes CDR1 WNHNN and CDR2 SYGVQD (reference sequence). CDR3 size: 13 residues. The CDR3: CASRAGTQESQYF. CDR3 DNA sequence: TGCGCCAGCAGAGCCGGGACCCAAGAGTCCCAGTACTTC.

This clonotype has a count of ten or more. The chain recombines TRBV20-1 with TRBJ2-1, with TRBD2 matching over 11 bases. The junction had 11 bases not matched to a gene; V was cut back by 5 bases and J by 11 bases. The length of the CDR3 is 14 residues. Germline loops: CDR1 DFQATT, CDR2 SNEGSKA (reference sequence). The CDR3 nucleotides read TGCAGTGCTCATAGCGGGAGGGGCTGGGGTAAGCAGTTCTTC. Residues: CSAHSGRGWGKQFF.

A note on this clonotype: A read error may be the cause here, since a much bigger clone is one base away. The chain's CDR3 is CASSLDNEEFF. The CDR3 DNA reads as TGTGCCAGCAGCTTGGACAATGAGGAGTTCTTC. The chain recombines TRBV7-9 with TRBJ2-1; perhaps TRBD1 as D (5 bases). Germline V gene lookup returns CDR1 SEHNR and CDR2 FQNEAQ (reference sequence). The CDR3 extends over 11 amino acids.

By share, this clonotype counts as medium-sized. The V and J genes are TRBV5-1 and TRBJ2-7, with 9 bases lining up with TRBD1. CDR1 is SGHRS, CDR2 YFSETQ, per germline. V lost 4 bases to trimming and J lost 6 bases; unmatched junction nucleotides: 8. CDR3 size: 14 residues. For the CDR3, the DNA is TGCGCCAGCAGCATAAGGACAGGGGACTCCGAGCAGTACTTC. Its protein product is CASSIRTGDSEQYF.

This clonotype was observed a handful of times. The rearrangement links TRBV3-1 to TRBJ1-1; the D is unclear. The germline gives CDR1 LGHDT, CDR2 YNNKEL (reference sequence). V was trimmed by 5 bases and J by 4 bases, leaving 14 bases between them. The CDR3 contains 14 residues. The DNA for the CDR3 is TGTGCCAGCAGCGTAGTAGCACAGCCCACTGAAGCTTTCTTT. This sequence encodes CASSVVAQPTEAFF.

As regards this clonotype: A clone one base away is much larger, so this may be a read error. Likely a read error: the CDR3 ends without its conserved phenylalanine or tryptophan. The V gene is TRBV13, the J gene TRBJ2-1; TRBD2 is a possible D gene (6 bases). CDR1 is PRHDT and CDR2 is FYEKMQ in the germline V gene (reference sequence). This CDR3 has 16 amino acids. Trimming removed 4 bases from V and 8 bases from J, with 21 bases in between. The CDR3 DNA follows: TGTGCCAGCAGCTGGCGACGGATGGGGGGTTCCGATGAGCAGTTCTAC. It encodes CASSWRRMGGSDEQFY.

This chain links TRBV14 with TRBJ2-1, with D uncertain. The CDR3 spans 11 residues. From germline, CDR1 is SGHDN and CDR2 FVKESK. V lost 1 base to trimming and J lost 8 bases, with 3 bases between them. The CDR3 coding sequence is TGTGCCAGCAGCCAAGGGTATGAGCAGTTCTTC. Its protein product is CASSQGYEQFF.

This clonotype has just one count. A much larger clone lies a single base off, so this may be a read error. The chain couples TRBV20-1 to TRBJ1-6, with TRBD1 matching over 7 bases. CDR1 and CDR2 from the germline V gene are DFQATT and SNEGSKA (reference sequence). V gave up 5 bases and J gave up 8 bases; unmatched junction bases: 9. The CDR3 covers 14 residues. As DNA, the CDR3 is TGCAGTGCTCCTTCGACAGGGATGCATTCACCCCTCCACTTT. Its translation: CSAPSTGMHSPLHF.

Many counts were recorded for this clonotype. This chain joins TRBV11-2 and TRBJ2-7, with 7 bases lining up with TRBD2. V trimming: 5 bases; J trimming: 4 bases; junction bases outside the gene matches: 5. Germline-derived CDR1 and CDR2 are SGHAT and FQNNGV. The CDR3 spans 13 residues. The CDR3 loop is CASSTGGNYEQYF. CDR3 nucleotides: TGTGCCAGCAGCACCGGGGGGAATTACGAGCAGTACTTC.

The rearrangement joins TRBV19 to TRBJ2-7; 7 positions agree with TRBD2. Germline lookup yields CDR1 LNHDA and CDR2 SQIVND (reference sequence). Unmatched junction bases numbered 14, after V lost 6 bases and J lost 3 bases. This CDR3 comprises 16 residues. This CDR3 is CASRTTRQGGGYEQYF. The DNA of the CDR3 is TGTGCCAGTAGAACCACCCGGCAGGGCGGGGGCTACGAGCAGTACTTC.

This clonotype was found a few times. V is TRBV30 and J is TRBJ1-4, with D maybe TRBD1 (5 bases). CDR1 and CDR2 (germline): GTSNPN, SVGIG (reference sequence). V was trimmed by 3 bases and J by 8 bases, leaving 19 bases between them. This CDR3 is 15 amino acids long. The CDR3, as DNA: TGTGCCTGGAGCGCGAACAGGTTACGGGGAGAAAAACTGTTTTTT. This translates into CAWSANRLRGEKLFF.

The V call is TRBV14, the J call TRBJ2-1; 8 nucleotides match TRBD2. Germline loops: CDR1 SGHDN, CDR2 FVKESK. This CDR3 spans 15 amino acids. V lost 4 bases to trimming and J lost 3 bases; unmatched junction nucleotides: 5. CDR3 loop: CASSLAGMGYNEQFF. CDR3 nucleotides: TGTGCCAGCAGCCTAGCGGGGATGGGCTACAATGAGCAGTTCTTC.

As regards this clonotype: Since a much larger clone is just one base distant, this may be a read error. The V and J genes are TRBV30 and TRBJ2-4; D may match TRBD1 or TRBD2 (6 bases each). Looked up from germline, CDR1 is GTSNPN and CDR2 is SVGIG (reference sequence). The CDR3 runs 14 residues. The CDR3 nucleotides are TGTCCCTGGAGCGTGACAGGAGGGAGAAACATTCAGTACTTC. Encoded protein: CPWSVTGGRNIQYF.

This clonotype is labeled medium-sized. This chain connects TRBV6-1 to TRBJ1-3; 9 bases match TRBD1. The CDR3 sequence is 14 residues long. Germline loops: CDR1 MNHNS, CDR2 SASEGT. V was pared by 6 bases and J by 4 bases, with 4 bases of the junction left unmatched. CDR3 protein: CASSDRGNGNTIYF. CDR3 nucleotide sequence: TGTGCCAGCAGCGACAGGGGGAACGGAAACACCATATATTTT.

This clonotype was found many times. This rearrangement joins TRBV15 to TRBJ2-5, with D tentatively TRBD2 (7 bases). The length of the CDR3 is 17 residues. The V gene lost 4 bases and the J gene lost 5 bases, with 23 bases spanning the gap. Germline V CDR1 and CDR2: LNHNV, YYDKDF (reference sequence). The CDR3 region has the DNA TGTGCCACCAGCAAGGGGGGGGAGAGCGGGCGGTTGGAGACCCAGTACTTC. It yields the protein CATSKGGESGRLETQYF.

This chain uses TRBV6-6 with TRBJ2-3; TRBD2 aligns across 7 bases. There are 16 residues in the CDR3. The germline V gene has CDR1 MNHNY and CDR2 SVGAGI (reference sequence). V lost 2 bases, J lost 6 bases, and 11 bases stayed unmatched. Here the CDR3 DNA reads TGTGCCAGCAGTTACGGGTCACAGACTAGCAGTGATACGCAGTATTTT. As protein: CASSYGSQTSSDTQYF.

Comment on this clonotype: This may stem from a read error, because a much larger clone lies one nucleotide away. V is TRBV29-1 and J is TRBJ2-7; no reliable D call. V shed 4 bases and J shed 4 bases, with 17 bases lying between them. CDR3 length: 14 residues. Germline CDR1 SQVTM, CDR2 ANQGSEA. DNA of the CDR3: TGCAGCGTTGGGTCGGGCGCGACGAATTACGAGCAGTACTTC. Protein: CSVGSGATNYEQYF.